Listed here are 20 T cell receptor beta chains from one sample, sequenced in a study of T-cell reconstitution after alpha-beta-depleted transplantation in children. Unique molecular identifiers were used to barcode this TCRbeta library. One entry per CDR3 protein, called by TCRdb with MiXCR from the PCR reads. The table has hundreds of thousands of distinct CDR3 sequences, 10% to 15% seen once. This specimen was PBMCs, mostly from graft donor cells, taken 360 days after TCRalphabeta/CD19-depleted stem cell transplant. These receptors originate from a male patient younger than 18 who had a stem cell transplant for acute myeloid leukemia, so the T cells may come from the graft donor.

This clonotype came up once. The chain employs TRBV7-2 and TRBJ2-7; 7 nucleotides line up with TRBD1. Per the germline V gene, CDR1 is SGHTA and CDR2 is FQGNSA. V shed 2 bases and J 4 bases; nucleotides not matched to a gene: 11. The CDR3 extends over 16 amino acids. DNA of the CDR3: TGTGCCAGCAGCTTACCCCCGACAGGGATCCCATACGAGCAGTACTTC. It translates to CASSLPPTGIPYEQYF. The full variable domain, in which reference TRBV7-2 and TRBJ2-7 provide the parts outside the CDR3, is GAGVSQSPSNKVTEKGKDVELRCDPISGHTALYWYRQSLGQGLEFLIYFQGNSAPDKSGLPSDRFSAERTGGSVSTLTIQRTQQEDSAVYLCASSLPPTGIPYEQYFGPGTRLTVT.

This clonotype was detected ten times or more. V is TRBV24-1 and J is TRBJ2-5, with D tentatively TRBD2 (6 bases). The length of the CDR3 is 17 residues. Per the germline V gene, CDR1 is KGHDR and CDR2 is SFDVKD. Between the trimmed V and J ends, which lost 4 bases and 5 bases, there was a span of 22 bases. The CDR3 region is CATSDSFAGGPGETQYF. CDR3 nucleotides: TGTGCCACCAGTGACTCCTTCGCCGGAGGGCCGGGGGAGACCCAGTACTTC.

This clonotype showed up just a few times. This chain uses TRBV7-8 with TRBJ2-3; 8 bases fit TRBD1. Trimming removed 4 bases from V and 5 bases from J; junction bases left unmatched: 11. Germline CDR1 is SGHVS and CDR2 is FQNEAQ. This CDR3 is 16 amino acids long. The CDR3 DNA reads TGTGCCAGCAGCTCTACCCCAGGGGGCCCTGGAGATACGCAGTATTTT. The encoded protein is CASSSTPGGPGDTQYF. The full variable domain, its missing parts supplied by reference TRBV7-8 and TRBJ2-3, is GAGVSQSPRYKVAKRGQDVALRCDPISGHVSLFWYQQALGQGPEFLTYFQNEAQLDKSGLPSDRFFAERPEGSVSTLKIQRTQQEDSAVYLCASSSTPGGPGDTQYFGPGTRLTVL.

This clonotype has ten or more counts. J is TRBJ2-5 and V is TRBV5-1, with D perhaps TRBD2 (6 bases). This CDR3 contains 15 residues. The germline CDR1 and CDR2 sequences are SGHRS and YFSETQ. The V and J ends lost 0 bases and 8 bases respectively, with 17 bases between them. The CDR3 DNA reads as TGCGCCAGCAGCTTGGTTTCCGAATTGGGGGGAACCCAGTACTTC. Translation: CASSLVSELGGTQYF.

The chain links TRBV7-2 to TRBJ2-1, with D perhaps TRBD1 (5 bases). Trimming took off 3 bases at V and 5 bases at J, with 8 bases between the two ends. The CDR3 has 13 amino acids. From germline, CDR1 is SGHTA and CDR2 FQGNSA. This CDR3 is CASSFRQNNEQFF. CDR3 in DNA: TGTGCCAGCAGCTTTAGACAGAACAATGAGCAGTTCTTC.

This chain links TRBV21-1 with TRBJ2-7. TRBV21-1 is described as a pseudogene. The CDR3 extends over 13 amino acids. CDR3 nucleotide sequence: TGTGCCAGCAGCAAATTAACGGCTTACGAGCAGTACTTC. This encodes CASSKLTAYEQYF.

This sequence joins TRBV23-1 and TRBJ1-5; 7 bases agree with TRBD1. TRBV23-1 counts as an open reading frame of uncertain function. V gave up 2 bases and J gave up 11 bases; unmatched junction bases: 6. The CDR3 sequence is 13 residues long. For the CDR3, the DNA is TGCGCCAGCAGTCAACATTACAGGGGAGCCCAGCATTTT. Protein product: CASSQHYRGAQHF.

This clonotype was recorded only once. The chain links TRBV5-1 to TRBJ2-7; 9 positions agree with TRBD1. The CDR3 has 14 amino acids. V was clipped by 0 bases and J by 5 bases; unmatched bases: 3. Germline CDR1 and CDR2: SGHRS and YFSETQ. Here the CDR3 reads CASSLGTGANEQYF. DNA for the CDR3: TGCGCCAGCAGCTTGGGGACAGGGGCGAACGAGCAGTACTTC.

This clonotype was recorded at least ten times. The chain links TRBV7-3 to TRBJ2-1; 13 nucleotides align to TRBD2. Losses at the gene ends were 5 bases for V and 6 bases for J; bases not matched to a gene: 4. Per germline, CDR1 SGHTA and CDR2 FQGTGA. This CDR3 spans 15 amino acids. In DNA, the CDR3 is TGTGCCAGCAGCAGGACTAGCGGGAGTGGCAATGAGCAGTTCTTC. Its protein product is CASSRTSGSGNEQFF.

In this sample, this clonotype turned up a few times. V gene TRBV28 combines with J gene TRBJ2-2; 13 positions agree with TRBD2. Germline V gene data show CDR1 as MDHEN and CDR2 as SYDVKM. The CDR3 is 17 amino acids. After removal of 2 bases from V and 6 bases from J, the junction contained 6 bases not matched to a gene. In DNA form, the CDR3 reads TGTGCCAGCAGTTTAGTCGGACTAGCGGGAGTCGCCGGGGAGCTGTTTTTT. It is translated as CASSLVGLAGVAGELFF.

This clonotype is medium-sized (0.01 to 0.1%) in the sample. The chain couples TRBV4-3 to TRBJ2-2; no clear D. This CDR3 has 11 residues. With 1 base removed from V and 6 bases from J, the gap between germline ends came to 0 bases. The germline CDR1 and CDR2 sequences are LGHNA and YSLEER. The chain's CDR3 is CASSQAGELFF. The CDR3 nucleotides are TGCGCCAGCAGCCAAGCCGGGGAGCTGTTTTTT.

The V gene is TRBV11-2, the J gene TRBJ2-7; the D is unclear. V shed 2 bases and J shed 4 bases, with 12 bases lying between them. CDR1 SGHAT and CDR2 FQNNGV come from the germline V gene. The CDR3 sequence is 14 residues long. In DNA form, the CDR3 reads TGTGCCAGCAGCTTACCCGTAGTGGGATACGAGCAGTACTTC. Encoded protein: CASSLPVVGYEQYF. The full variable domain, completed using reference TRBV11-2 and TRBJ2-7, is EAGVAQSPRYKIIEKRQSVAFWCNPISGHATLYWYQQILGQGPKLLIQFQNNGVVDDSQLPKDRFSAERLKGVDSTLKIQPAKLEDSAVYLCASSLPVVGYEQYFGPGTRLTVT.

The chain recombines TRBV30 with TRBJ2-1; possibly TRBD1 for D (5 bases). This CDR3 region has 13 residues. V was pared by 5 bases and J by 8 bases, with 16 bases between. Looked up from germline, CDR1 is GTSNPN and CDR2 is SVGIG (reference sequence). The DNA for the CDR3 is TGTGCCTGGGGGCTGTATGGGGCTCATGAGCAGTTCTTC. Its protein is CAWGLYGAHEQFF.

In this sample, this clonotype turned up a few times. The CDR3 DNA reads as TGTGCCAGCAGTCGCACCTTACTAGCGGGAGTAGAGTATGAGCAGTTCTTC. Its translation is CASSRTLLAGVEYEQFF. The V call is TRBV6-1, the J call TRBJ2-1, with 11 nucleotides matching TRBD2. Germline CDR1 and CDR2: MNHNS and SASEGT. The CDR3 contains 17 residues. Trimming removed 5 bases from V and 8 bases from J; junction bases left unmatched: 14.

The gene calls are TRBV28 and TRBJ1-3; TRBD1 agrees at 8 bases. The CDR3 runs 15 residues. The J segment lost 0 bases and the V segment lost 7 bases, leaving 5 bases of the junction unmatched. The germline V gene has CDR1 MDHEN and CDR2 SYDVKM. This CDR3 is CASTATGGSGNTIYF. In DNA form, the CDR3 reads TGTGCCAGCACCGCTACAGGGGGCTCTGGAAACACCATATATTTT.

This chain connects TRBV4-3 to TRBJ2-7; D remains ambiguous. Germline V gene lookup returns CDR1 LGHNA and CDR2 YSLEER. Trimming left V 1 base short and J 2 bases short, with 9 bases between. This CDR3 has 14 residues. CDR3: CASSQVITAYEQYF. CDR3 nucleotides: TGCGCCAGCAGCCAAGTTATTACAGCCTACGAGCAGTACTTC.

The chain joins TRBV20-1 to TRBJ2-1; 8 nucleotides align to TRBD2. There are 14 residues in the CDR3. Germline CDR1 is DFQATT and CDR2 is SNEGSKA (reference sequence). V shed 6 bases and J 6 bases; nucleotides not matched to a gene: 10. CDR3: CSALQRERRNEQFF. CDR3 bases: TGCAGTGCACTCCAGCGGGAGAGACGCAATGAGCAGTTCTTC.

The sample holds many counts of this clonotype. The CDR3 sequence: CASSPGKSGRPYEQFF. In DNA form, the CDR3 reads TGTGCCAGCAGTCCGGGTAAAAGCGGGAGGCCCTATGAGCAGTTCTTC. The genes are TRBV12-3 or TRBV12-4 and TRBJ2-1; the match to TRBD2 covers 9 bases. The junction had 13 bases not matched to a gene; V was cut back by 5 bases and J by 8 bases. The CDR3 loop spans 16 amino acids.

This clonotype was detected a few times. This chain connects TRBV2 to TRBJ2-1; 8 nucleotides align to TRBD2. The V segment lost 1 base and the J segment 8 bases; nucleotides outside the gene matches: 7. Germline lookup yields CDR1 SNHLY and CDR2 FYNNEI. The CDR3 is made up of 15 amino acids. The CDR3 DNA follows: TGTGCCAGCAGTGAAGTATCTAGCGGGCAGGATGAGCAGTTCTTC. This encodes CASSEVSSGQDEQFF.

The chain carries TRBV5-1 and TRBJ1-1; D perhaps matches TRBD1 (6 bases). The CDR3 is 16 amino acids. Germline CDR1 and CDR2: SGHRS and YFSETQ. Trimming removed 4 bases at V and 1 base at J, with 17 bases between. Here the CDR3 DNA reads TGCGCCAGCAGCCCACCAGGACAGCAGGGGAACACTGAAGCTTTCTTT. It translates to CASSPPGQQGNTEAFF.